The 24 T cell receptor beta chains below were found in one sample sequenced in a study of OX40 agonist ivuxolimab in advanced cancers. Only in-frame clones appear in the TCRdb table, and some are missing; sequencing was by immunoSEQ multiplex PCR. The sample contains some 58,000 clones, approximately 91% of which appear only once. Sequencing was performed on CD4+ or CD8+ T cells sorted from blood, taken in a trial of the OX40 agonist ivuxolimab. These receptors originate from an adult with an advanced solid tumor such as melanoma, head and neck, liver or kidney cancer.

V is TRBV10-2 and J is TRBJ1-5; 7 nucleotides match TRBD1. The CDR3 runs to 13 residues. The V and J ends lost 7 bases and 2 bases, in that order; junction bases with no gene match: 2. CDR1 and CDR2 from the germline V gene are WSHSY and SAAADI. The CDR3 is CASKGGGNQPQHF. In DNA, the CDR3 is TGCGCCAGCAAAGGGGGCGGCAATCAGCCCCAGCATTTT.

The J gene is TRBJ2-3, the V gene TRBV29-1; TRBD1 is a possible D gene (6 bases). Germline CDR1 is SQVTM and CDR2 is ANQGSEA. The CDR3 is 14 amino acids. Trimming left V 7 bases short and J 0 bases short, with 14 bases between. Written as DNA, the CDR3 is TGCAGCGGTGGGACACCCCAAAGCACAGATACGCAGTATTTT. Translating gives CSGGTPQSTDTQYF.

J is TRBJ2-7 and V is TRBV6-6, with D possibly TRBD2 on 5 matching bases. The CDR3 length is 15 residues. V lost 2 bases and J 2 bases, leaving 13 bases between the germline ends. CDR1 is MNHNY, CDR2 SVGAGI, per germline (reference sequence). The CDR3 bases are TGTGCCAGCAGTTACCTCTTTCGAGGGACCTACGAGCAGTACTTC. Translating gives CASSYLFRGTYEQYF.

This clone appeared a few times. The rearrangement uses TRBV5-6 and TRBJ1-2; D ambiguous. Trimming stripped 0 bases from V and 2 bases from J, with 11 bases between. CDR3 length: 15 residues. The V gene's germline CDR1 is SGHDT and CDR2 YYEEEE. Here the CDR3 reads CASSLVAVLNYGYTF. The CDR3 DNA is TGTGCCAGCAGCTTGGTTGCAGTACTGAACTATGGCTACACCTTC.

The V and J genes are TRBV7-2 and TRBJ1-2; D is perhaps TRBD1 (6 bases). V gave up 4 bases and J gave up 7 bases, with 16 bases separating them. The CDR3 length is 14 residues. Per the germline V gene, CDR1 is SGHTA and CDR2 is FQGNSA. As DNA, the CDR3 is TGTGCCAGCAGCTACTCCGAGGGGGTTTCTGGCTACACCTTC. Translating gives CASSYSEGVSGYTF.

CDR3 region: CAWRRQYQETQYF. Written as DNA, the CDR3 is TGTGCCTGGAGGAGGCAGTATCAAGAGACCCAGTACTTC. The chain couples TRBV30 to TRBJ2-5; D gene ambiguous. Trimming removed 3 bases at V and 2 bases at J, with 10 bases between. This CDR3 has 13 amino acids. The germline CDR1 and CDR2 sequences are GTSNPN and SVGIG (reference sequence).

This rearrangement joins TRBV30 to TRBJ1-1; D is unresolved. Germline values: CDR1 GTSNPN, CDR2 SVGIG (reference sequence). With 5 bases removed from V and 6 bases from J, the gap between germline ends came to 16 bases. This CDR3 contains 13 residues. The CDR3 DNA is TGTGCCTGGTGCCGTCCGGCGGCACCTGAAGCTTTCTTT. Its protein is CAWCRPAAPEAFF.

The chain couples TRBV5-1 to TRBJ1-2, with D possibly matching TRBD1 (6 bases). The germline V gene has CDR1 SGHRS and CDR2 YFSETQ. The CDR3 covers 15 residues. The V and J ends lost 3 bases and 1 base respectively, with 13 bases between them. The CDR3: CASSSGGALNYGYTF. The CDR3 coding sequence is TGCGCCAGCAGCTCTGGGGGGGCCCTTAACTATGGCTACACCTTC.

This chain joins TRBV5-1 and TRBJ2-7; tentatively, D is TRBD2 (5 bases). This CDR3 is built from 13 residues. Germline-derived CDR1 and CDR2 are SGHRS and YFSETQ. V was cut by 3 bases and J by 0 bases, with 7 bases left in between. The CDR3 region is CASSYTSSYEQYF. The CDR3 nucleotides read TGCGCCAGCAGCTATACTAGCTCCTACGAGCAGTACTTC.

The chain has TRBV30 and TRBJ2-7, with D unclear. This CDR3 has 11 residues. The germline V and J ends were trimmed by 3 bases and 2 bases, with 5 bases remaining between them. Per the germline V gene, CDR1 is GTSNPN and CDR2 is SVGIG (reference sequence). CDR3 loop: CAWSYTYEQYF. The CDR3 region has the DNA TGTGCCTGGAGCTACACCTACGAGCAGTACTTC.

The chain employs TRBV6-5 and TRBJ2-5; maybe TRBD1 (5 bases). V dropped 6 bases and J dropped 4 bases, with 12 bases sitting between them. Germline lookup yields CDR1 MNHEY and CDR2 SVGAGI. The CDR3 loop spans 13 amino acids. In DNA, the CDR3 is TGTGCCAGCAGCCTCAGGGAACGAGAGACCCAGTACTTC. Its protein product is CASSLRERETQYF.

V gene TRBV2 combines with J gene TRBJ1-1; unclear D gene. The V gene lost 6 bases and the J gene lost 3 bases, with 14 bases spanning the gap. CDR3 length: 14 amino acids. In germline, CDR1 is SNHLY, CDR2 FYNNEI. The CDR3 sequence: CASSDGVADTEAFF. CDR3 nucleotide sequence: TGTGCCAGCAGCGACGGGGTCGCGGACACTGAAGCTTTCTTT.

The rearrangement links TRBV7-3 to TRBJ2-3; D might be TRBD2 (6 bases). This CDR3 comprises 13 residues. The V end lost 5 bases, the J end lost 3 bases, and 9 bases lay between the germline ends. CDR1 and CDR2 (germline): SGHTA, FQGTGA. In DNA form, the CDR3 reads TGTGCCAGCAGCACCGGGACTACAGATACGCAGTATTTT. Translated, it gives CASSTGTTDTQYF.

The chain is built from TRBV15 and TRBJ2-7, with unresolved D. The germline gives CDR1 LNHNV, CDR2 YYDKDF (reference sequence). CDR3 size: 14 residues. Trimming shortened V by 5 bases and J by 0 bases, and 11 bases separated the two germline ends. CDR3 amino acids: CATSPRLNSYEQYF. The CDR3 nucleotides read TGTGCCACCAGCCCCAGGTTGAACTCCTACGAGCAGTACTTC.

The chain uses TRBV6-6 and TRBJ1-3; no firm D call. Germline-derived CDR1 and CDR2 are MNHNY and SVGAGI (reference sequence). The germline V and J ends were trimmed by 7 bases and 0 bases, with 13 bases remaining between them. The CDR3 is 15 amino acids. The CDR3 DNA follows: TGTGCCAGCATGGGCCCCCCGAGCTCTGGAAACACCATATATTTT. It translates to CASMGPPSSGNTIYF.

The gene calls are TRBV7-8 and TRBJ1-2, with 7 bases that match TRBD1. J was trimmed by 3 bases and V by 3 bases; bases with no gene match: 1. Germline-derived CDR1 and CDR2 are SGHVS and FQNEAQ. This CDR3 region has 13 residues. The CDR3 region is CASSFGTDYGYTF. The CDR3 DNA reads TGTGCCAGCAGCTTTGGGACAGACTATGGCTACACCTTC.

The J gene is TRBJ2-5, the V gene TRBV10-3, with D possibly TRBD2 on 7 matching bases. The CDR3 contains 17 residues. With 6 bases removed from V and 2 bases from J, the gap between germline ends came to 22 bases. Per the germline V gene, CDR1 is ENHRY and CDR2 is SYGVKD. The CDR3 DNA is TGTGCCATCAGCGCGAACTCTCTAGGGGGGGCTCAAGAGACCCAGTACTTC. Amino acids: CAISANSLGGAQETQYF.

The V and J genes are TRBV2 and TRBJ2-2, with D maybe TRBD1 (5 bases). V was trimmed by 5 bases and J by 6 bases, leaving 13 bases between them. The length of the CDR3 is 14 residues. Germline CDR1 is SNHLY and CDR2 is FYNNEI. The DNA for the CDR3 is TGTGCCAGCAGTACCGGCAGGGCCCCCGGGGAGCTGTTTTTT. It specifies CASSTGRAPGELFF. Filled out from reference TRBV2 and TRBJ2-2, the complete variable domain reads EPEVTQTPSHQVTQMGQEVILRCVPISNHLYFYWYRQILGQKVEFLVSFYNNEISEKSEIFDDQFSVERPDGSNFTLKIRSTKLEDSAMYFCASSTGRAPGELFFGEGSRLTVL.

This sequence joins TRBV7-9 and TRBJ2-5; D is possibly TRBD2 (6 bases). The CDR3 loop spans 15 amino acids. Germline loops: CDR1 SEHNR, CDR2 FQNEAQ (reference sequence). The V and J ends lost 8 bases and 4 bases respectively, with 20 bases between them. The CDR3 loop is CASHPRDLGGETQYF. In DNA, the CDR3 is TGTGCCAGCCATCCCCGGGACTTGGGAGGAGAGACCCAGTACTTC.

The V call is TRBV10-2, the J call TRBJ2-1; D may correspond to TRBD1 or TRBD2 (6 bases each). CDR1 is WSHSY and CDR2 is SAAADI in the germline V gene. The CDR3 loop spans 15 amino acids. Trimming removed 3 bases at V and 3 bases at J, with 12 bases between. The CDR3 loop is CASSDWGASYNEQFF. The DNA for the CDR3 is TGCGCCAGCAGTGATTGGGGGGCTAGCTACAATGAGCAGTTCTTC.

The chain is built from TRBV30 and TRBJ2-3, with TRBD2 matching over 8 bases. Germline CDR1 GTSNPN, CDR2 SVGIG (reference sequence). The V and J ends lost 3 bases and 2 bases, in that order; junction bases with no gene match: 4. The CDR3 covers 14 residues. This chain's CDR3 is CAWSRGGPTDTQYF. CDR3 DNA sequence: TGTGCCTGGAGCCGGGGGGGCCCCACAGATACGCAGTATTTT. Filled out from reference TRBV30 and TRBJ2-3, the complete variable domain reads SQTIHQWPATLVQPVGSPLSLECTVEGTSNPNLYWYRQAAGRGLQLLFYSVGIGQISSEVPQNLSASRPQDRQFILSSKKLLLSDSGFYLCAWSRGGPTDTQYFGPGTRLTVL.

The V gene is TRBV5-5, the J gene TRBJ2-1; 10 bases are a match to TRBD1. With V trimmed by 4 bases and J by 7 bases, 8 bases remained unmatched. This CDR3 is 15 amino acids long. From germline, CDR1 is SGHKS and CDR2 YYEKEE (reference sequence). The CDR3 spells CASSPKDRGRNEQFF. The CDR3 DNA follows: TGTGCCAGCAGCCCCAAGGACAGGGGGAGAAATGAGCAGTTCTTC.

This clone was counted a few times. The gene calls are TRBV7-3 and TRBJ2-3; D may be TRBD1 (6 bases). CDR1 is SGHTA and CDR2 is FQGTGA in the germline V gene. The CDR3 covers 14 residues. V lost 3 bases and J lost 5, with 12 bases in between. CDR3 region: CASSLQGLEDTQYF. In DNA, the CDR3 is TGTGCCAGCAGCTTGCAGGGGCTGGAAGATACGCAGTATTTT.

This clone was seen only once. The V and J genes are TRBV6-1 and TRBJ1-1; the D gene is possibly TRBD1 (5 bases). The CDR3 contains 13 residues. V was pared by 8 bases and J by 6 bases, with 16 bases between. CDR1 is MNHNS and CDR2 is SASEGT in the germline V gene. The CDR3 protein is CASLRGRDAEAFF. CDR3 nucleotides: TGTGCCAGCCTTAGGGGCAGGGACGCTGAAGCTTTCTTT.